This entry is about one TCR beta chain. Treatment described: oral pan-JAK inhibitor, 5-10 mg twice daily. Separation by sorting yielded CD4+ and CD8+ T cells from PBMCs. V was pared by 2 bases and J by 4 bases, with 7 bases between. The length of the CDR3 is 14 residues. The germline gives CDR1 SGHRS, CDR2 YFSETQ. This entry comes from a study of CD8+ T cells in alopecia areata. cDNA serving as the sequencing template came from extracted, reverse transcribed RNA. The method was immunoSEQ multiplex PCR; TCRdb's version includes in-frame clones alone and lacks a portion of them. The table lists around 190,000 clones, 55% to 70% of them singletons.

The sample here was CD4+ T cells sorted from blood, taken at week 4, from a patient treated with tofacitinib. The chain uses TRBV5-1 and TRBJ1-6; no clear D gene. The TCR was taken from a human donor with alopecia areata. The CDR3 nucleotides are TGCGCCAGCAGCTTCGGGGATTATAATTCACCCCTCCACTTT. Residues: CASSFGDYNSPLHF.